Following are 22 T cell receptor beta chains from one sample sequenced in a study of OX40 agonist ivuxolimab in advanced cancers. Libraries were prepared by immunoSEQ multiplex PCR; TCRdb keeps only in-frame clonotypes and omits some of them. The profile shows about 93,000 clones, roughly 94% of them singletons. The sequencing here drew on CD4+ or CD8+ T cells sorted from blood, taken in a trial of the OX40 agonist ivuxolimab. Receptor source: an adult with an advanced solid tumor such as melanoma, head and neck, liver or kidney cancer.

Regarding this clone: One junction end disagrees with the germline gene, perhaps due to a read error. The V call is TRBV5-6, the J call TRBJ2-3, with 9 bases fitting TRBD2. CDR1 and CDR2 from the germline V gene are SGHDT and YYEEEE. The CDR3 is 14 residues long. The chain's CDR3 is CASSSPIAGEKRNF. CDR3 sequence (DNA): TGTGCCAGCAGCTCCCCCATAGCGGGAGAAAAGAGGAATTTT.

V gene TRBV10-1 combines with J gene TRBJ1-1, with 7 bases fitting TRBD1. Trimming at V came to 3 bases and at J to 2 bases, leaving 9 bases not matched to a gene. Germline CDR1 and CDR2: WNHNN and SYGVQD (reference sequence). The CDR3 spans 16 residues. CDR3 in amino acids: CASSDSPGGLNTEAFF. CDR3 coding DNA: TGCGCCAGCAGTGATTCTCCAGGGGGGCTTAACACTGAAGCTTTCTTT.

The chain has TRBV9 and TRBJ2-2, with a possible D match to TRBD2 (5 bases). Trimming removed 0 bases at V and 2 bases at J, with 8 bases between. The CDR3 totals 15 residues. Germline V gives CDR1 SGDLS, CDR2 YYNGEE. The CDR3 DNA reads as TGTGCCAGCAGCGTAGCGGGATCAAACACCGGGGAGCTGTTTTTT. Amino acids: CASSVAGSNTGELFF.

J is TRBJ2-2 and V is TRBV11-3; TRBD2 is a possible D gene (6 bases). Germline V CDR1 and CDR2: SGHNT, YENEEA. The CDR3 is 16 amino acids. V was cut by 5 bases and J by 6 bases, with 19 bases left in between. The CDR3 sequence is CASSPEAGGVAGELFF. For the CDR3, the DNA is TGTGCCAGCAGCCCTGAAGCCGGAGGGGTTGCCGGGGAGCTGTTTTTT.

A remark on this clone: An end of the junction differs from the germline gene, which may be a read error. The chain combines TRBV30 with TRBJ2-1; tentatively, D is TRBD1 or TRBD2 (5 bases each). From germline, CDR1 is GTSNPN and CDR2 SVGIG (reference sequence). The CDR3 is made up of 11 amino acids. The CDR3 region is CAWGVGTAQFF. The CDR3 DNA reads TGTGCCTGGGGTGTGGGGACCGCACAGTTCTTC.

The chain recombines TRBV5-4 with TRBJ2-3; TRBD2 aligns across 8 bases. Germline CDR1 is SGHNT and CDR2 is YYREEE (reference sequence). Unmatched junction bases numbered 7, after V lost 0 bases and J lost 4 bases. CDR3 size: 16 residues. CDR3 in amino acids: CASSLGGGPTSDTQYF. The CDR3 DNA reads as TGTGCCAGCAGCTTGGGCGGGGGGCCTACCTCAGATACGCAGTATTTT.

J is TRBJ2-1 and V is TRBV5-1; the match to TRBD2 covers 8 bases. V was clipped by 5 bases and J by 5 bases; unmatched bases: 15. The CDR3 loop spans 17 amino acids. CDR1 and CDR2 from the germline V gene are SGHRS and YFSETQ. In DNA, the CDR3 is TGCGCCAGCAGATTCGGGGGGGCCCTTAAGATTCACAATGAGCAGTTCTTC. Protein product: CASRFGGALKIHNEQFF.

CDR3 sequence: CASSLGVVGFTDTQYF. The DNA for the CDR3 is TGTGCCAGCAGCTTAGGGGTCGTAGGCTTTACAGATACGCAGTATTTT. The chain uses TRBV11-3 and TRBJ2-3; D uncertain. Trimming left V 1 base short and J 3 bases short, with 14 bases between. Germline V gene sequence: CDR1 SGHNT, CDR2 YENEEA. CDR3 length equals 16 residues.

The genes are TRBV11-2 and TRBJ1-5, with unresolved D. V was cut by 1 base and J by 7 bases, with 8 bases left in between. There are 13 residues in the CDR3. Germline lookup yields CDR1 SGHAT and CDR2 FQNNGV. As DNA, the CDR3 is TGTGCCAGCAGCTTAGGGGTCATACAGCCCCAGCATTTT. Its protein product is CASSLGVIQPQHF.

The chain employs TRBV5-1 and TRBJ2-7; D not resolved. Germline CDR1 is SGHRS and CDR2 is YFSETQ. V gave up 1 base and J gave up 6 bases, with 8 bases separating them. CDR3 length: 12 residues. CDR3 residues: CASSLTLGEQYF. CDR3 DNA: TGCGCCAGCAGCTTGACCCTGGGCGAGCAGTACTTC.

The V gene is TRBV19, the J gene TRBJ2-5; no clear D. The CDR3 totals 14 residues. With 2 bases removed from V and 4 bases from J, the gap between germline ends came to 11 bases. From germline, CDR1 is LNHDA and CDR2 SQIVND (reference sequence). DNA for the CDR3: TGTGCCAGTAGTATACCCACAGATAGAGAGACCCAGTACTTC. This sequence encodes CASSIPTDRETQYF.

The chain carries TRBV19 and TRBJ1-5; 9 bases are shared with TRBD1. The CDR3 loop spans 14 amino acids. Germline V gives CDR1 LNHDA, CDR2 SQIVND (reference sequence). The junction had 5 bases not matched to a gene; V was cut back by 7 bases and J by 4 bases. In DNA, the CDR3 is TGTGCCAGTAAAGAGGGACAGGGTAATCAGCCCCAGCATTTT. It encodes CASKEGQGNQPQHF.

This clone was seen a single time. This chain joins TRBV7-9 and TRBJ1-2, with a tentative D call TRBD1 (5 bases). This CDR3 has 15 amino acids. CDR1 is SEHNR, CDR2 FQNEAQ, per germline (reference sequence). V lost 0 bases and J lost 7, with 15 bases in between. The DNA of the CDR3 is TGTGCCAGCAGCTTAGCGCTGAGGGGCGCGGGTGGCTACACCTTC. It encodes CASSLALRGAGGYTF.

The chain is built from TRBV19 and TRBJ2-5; D perhaps matches TRBD1 (5 bases). Germline V lookup: CDR1 LNHDA, CDR2 SQIVND (reference sequence). There are 13 residues in the CDR3. V shed 5 bases and J shed 4 bases, with 11 bases lying between them. Here the CDR3 DNA reads TGTGCCAGTAGTGGCAGGGTAGGAGAGACCCAGTACTTC. Residues: CASSGRVGETQYF.

This clone was seen just once. This chain links TRBV6-1 with TRBJ1-5; 7 nucleotides line up with TRBD1. The ends lost 6 bases at V and 0 bases at J; junction bases unmatched: 5. This CDR3 is 15 amino acids long. Germline V gene sequence: CDR1 MNHNS, CDR2 SASEGT. The CDR3 coding sequence is TGTGCCAGCAGCGGGACAGATTATAGCAATCAGCCCCAGCATTTT. Translation gives CASSGTDYSNQPQHF.

The V and J genes are TRBV7-6 and TRBJ1-4, with D unresolved. Germline V gene lookup returns CDR1 SGHVS and CDR2 FNYEAQ. This CDR3 has 13 residues. Deletions cut 2 bases from V and 5 bases from J, with 6 bases between. Here the CDR3 reads CASSLRRNEKLFF. The CDR3 DNA sequence: TGTGCCAGCAGCTTAAGGAGGAATGAAAAACTGTTTTTT. Supplemented by reference TRBV7-6 and TRBJ1-4, the full variable domain reads GAGVSQSPRYKVTKRGQDVALRCDPISGHVSLYWYRQALGQGPEFLTYFNYEAQQDKSGLPNDRFSAERPEGSISTLTIQRTEQRDSAMYRCASSLRRNEKLFFGSGTQLSVL.

This sequence joins TRBV4-1 and TRBJ1-2, with D uncertain. This CDR3 is built from 13 residues. CDR1 and CDR2 from the germline V gene are MGHRA and YSYEKL. With 4 bases removed from V and 2 bases from J, the gap between germline ends came to 8 bases. CDR3 bases: TGCGCCAGCAGCCCGGACCTAAACTATGGCTACACCTTC. Protein: CASSPDLNYGYTF.

The rearrangement links TRBV2 to TRBJ1-4; D perhaps matches TRBD1 (5 bases). This CDR3 has 15 residues. CDR1 and CDR2 (germline): SNHLY, FYNNEI. V was pared by 0 bases and J by 7 bases, with 12 bases between. Here the CDR3 DNA reads TGTGCCAGCAGTGAAGCAGGCCAGGGTGTTGAAAAACTGTTTTTT. It encodes CASSEAGQGVEKLFF.

The CDR3 loop is CASRATGTTEAFF. In DNA form, the CDR3 reads TGTGCCAGCAGGGCGACAGGGACCACTGAAGCTTTCTTT. V gene TRBV6-6 combines with J gene TRBJ1-1; 7 nucleotides match TRBD1. Germline CDR1 reads MNHNY; CDR2 reads SVGAGI (reference sequence). The CDR3 has 13 amino acids. After removal of 6 bases from V and 4 bases from J, the junction contained 5 bases not matched to a gene.

This rearrangement joins TRBV6-1 to TRBJ2-1; TRBD1 aligns across 7 bases. The V segment lost 1 base and the J segment 4 bases; nucleotides outside the gene matches: 4. Germline V CDR1 and CDR2: MNHNS, SASEGT. CDR3 length: 15 residues. The CDR3 region has the DNA TGTGCCAGCAGTGAAGAGGGACAGCCTTACAATGAGCAGTTCTTC. It yields the protein CASSEEGQPYNEQFF.

Regarding this clone: At one boundary the junction diverges from the germline segment, which might be a read error. The chain has TRBV7-7 and TRBJ2-7, with 13 bases that match TRBD2. This CDR3 has 16 amino acids. Per the germline V gene, CDR1 is SSHAT and CDR2 is FNYEAQ (reference sequence). The CDR3 region has the DNA TGTGCTAGCAGCCCCCGACTAGCGGGGGGTTCCTACGAGCAGTACTTC. Its protein product is CASSPRLAGGSYEQYF.

V gene TRBV18 combines with J gene TRBJ1-2; D gene unclear. From germline, CDR1 is KGHSH and CDR2 LQKENI. The CDR3 sequence is 14 residues long. V lost 3 bases, J lost 8 bases, and 16 bases lay in between. Here the CDR3 DNA reads TGTGCCAGCTCACCCGACCAGTTCGATTTCGGCTACACCTTC. Amino acid sequence: CASSPDQFDFGYTF.